This note documents a single TCR beta chain sequence. The antigen is undetermined. Trimming took 1 base from V and 2 from J, leaving 11 bases between them. CDR1 is MDHEN and CDR2 is SYDVKM in the germline V gene. The CDR3 covers 15 residues. These data come from a study of cytomegalovirus exposure and HLA in healthy donors. The study's findings and limits: Later work associated fewer than 20,000 TCR beta sequences with HLA alleles at 0.05 false discovery rate.

This PCR relied on a set of 60 Vbeta primers and 13 Jbeta primers. Profiled with immunoSEQ multiplex PCR; TCRdb holds only in-frame clones, not every one. The sample holds roughly 120,000 clones, around 83% seen once. The TCR comes from a woman between 18 and 29 years old in good health and CMV-seropositive. The chain links TRBV28 to TRBJ1-1; D might be TRBD1 (5 bases). The sample was PBMCs. The CDR3 sequence is CASSLSRGINTEAFF. CDR3 nucleotide sequence: TGTGCCAGCAGTTTATCCCGGGGGATCAACACTGAAGCTTTCTTT.